The 14 T cell receptor beta chains given below trace back to one sample, sequenced in a study of blood T cells in healthy people across ages. Through a sample-barcoded 5' primer and a J-beta primer mix, a second PCR was run for roughly 6 to 11 cycles. TCRdb reanalysed the 5' RACE reads using MiXCR and keeps one entry per CDR3 protein. The top ten clones hold roughly 19% of a sample with about 730,000 distinct CDR3 sequences, 35% to 45% of them seen once. The source material was blood. Receptors originate from a woman aged 55-70 years in good health.

The V and J genes are TRBV7-2 and TRBJ2-3; tentative D call: TRBD2 (6 bases). This CDR3 is 11 amino acids long. V was shortened by 5 bases and J by 11 bases, with 11 bases between the two germline ends. CDR1 and CDR2 (germline): SGHTA, FQGNSA. The CDR3 sequence is CASSQRRGQYF. In nucleotides, the CDR3 is TGTGCCAGCAGCCAACGGAGGGGGCAGTATTTT.

The chain is built from TRBV28 and TRBJ2-5, with TRBD2 identical over 13 bases. The DNA end lines up better with TRBJ2-7; the J call may be wrong. Germline CDR1 and CDR2: MDHEN and SYDVKM. This CDR3 has 14 amino acids. The CDR3 here is CASRGLAGAYEQYF. The CDR3 DNA follows: TGTGCCAGCAGAGGACTAGCGGGAGCATACGAGCAGTACTTC.

This chain uses TRBV4-3 with TRBJ1-2, with TRBD1 matching 9 bases. Losses at the gene ends were 4 bases for V and 7 bases for J; bases not matched to a gene: 13. Germline CDR1 LGHNA, CDR2 YSLEER. The CDR3 is 16 amino acids. The CDR3: CASSLHTGQGVGGYTF. CDR3 DNA: TGCGCCAGCAGCCTTCATACGGGACAGGGAGTTGGTGGCTACACCTTC.

This chain links TRBV3-1 with TRBJ2-1; no firm D call. V lost 5 bases and J 10 bases, leaving 12 bases between the germline ends. CDR1 and CDR2 from the germline V gene are LGHDT and YNNKEL (reference sequence). The CDR3 is 12 amino acids. The CDR3 DNA sequence: TGTGCCAGCAGCTACCTACGAGAGGAGCAGTTCTTC. Amino acid sequence: CASSYLREEQFF.

This clonotype was seen more than once but under ten times. A read error may be the cause here, since a much bigger clone is one base away. V usage is TRBV12-3 or TRBV12-4 and J usage is TRBJ2-1; D call uncertain. The J call may be wrong; the DNA end is better matched by TRBJ2-7. This CDR3 has 14 residues. The CDR3 nucleotides read TGTGCCAGCAGCTTAGGCGGATCCTACAATGAGCAGTACTTC. The encoded protein is CASSLGGSYNEQYF.

The chain employs TRBV20-1 and TRBJ2-3, with TRBD2 identical over 16 bases. Germline-derived CDR1 and CDR2 are DFQATT and SNEGSKA (reference sequence). The junction had 9 bases not matched to a gene; V was cut back by 6 bases and J by 0 bases. The CDR3 spans 18 residues. The CDR3 loop is CSAPGLAGGLTSTDTQYF. In DNA form, the CDR3 reads TGCAGTGCCCCGGGACTAGCGGGAGGGCTCACAAGCACAGATACGCAGTATTTT.

V usage is TRBV28 and J usage is TRBJ2-1, with 11 bases aligning to TRBD2. V lost 4 bases, J lost 8 bases, and 7 bases stayed unmatched. There are 15 residues in the CDR3. Germline assignment: CDR1 MDHEN and CDR2 SYDVKM. The CDR3 here is CASSSGTSGADEQFF. DNA of the CDR3: TGTGCCAGCAGTTCCGGGACTAGCGGCGCGGATGAGCAGTTCTTC.

This clonotype came up once. This rearrangement joins TRBV4-3 to TRBJ2-1; 15 bases match TRBD2. Germline loops: CDR1 LGHNA, CDR2 YSLEER. This CDR3 contains 22 residues. The V segment lost 3 bases and the J segment 3 bases; nucleotides outside the gene matches: 18. CDR3 amino acids: CASSHGGDPGLAGGPLYNEQFF. CDR3 DNA: TGCGCCAGCAGCCACGGAGGGGACCCGGGACTAGCGGGAGGACCTCTCTACAATGAGCAGTTCTTC.

The chain carries TRBV6-6 and TRBJ2-5; 9 bases are a match to TRBD2. Unmatched junction bases numbered 10, after V lost 6 bases and J lost 5 bases. This CDR3 contains 15 residues. CDR1 is MNHNY, CDR2 SVGAGI, per germline (reference sequence). CDR3 sequence: CASSEGLAVVETQYF. Here the CDR3 DNA reads TGTGCCAGCAGCGAGGGACTAGCTGTCGTCGAGACCCAGTACTTC.

This clonotype was seen ten or more times. The rearrangement uses TRBV29-1 and TRBJ2-5, with no clear D. V lost 4 bases to trimming and J lost 4 bases, with 7 bases between them. The germline gives CDR1 SQVTM, CDR2 ANQGSEA. This CDR3 has 11 amino acids. This CDR3 reads CSVGLPETQYF. In DNA form, the CDR3 reads TGCAGCGTTGGTCTCCCAGAGACCCAGTACTTC.

In regard to this clonotype: The junction departs from the called germline gene at one end, perhaps through a read error. The chain recombines TRBV20-1 with TRBJ2-3; the D call may be TRBD1 or TRBD2 (7 bases each). This CDR3 has 15 residues. Germline CDR1 is DFQATT and CDR2 is SNEGSKA (reference sequence). The CDR3 here is CGARGTAGHTDTQYF. The CDR3 DNA reads as TGCGGTGCTAGAGGGACAGCGGGGCACACAGATACGCAGTATTTT.

The chain recombines TRBV29-1 with TRBJ1-1; D remains unclear. The germline V and J ends were trimmed by 8 bases and 5 bases, with 18 bases remaining between them. The CDR3 extends over 13 amino acids. CDR1 SQVTM and CDR2 ANQGSEA come from the germline V gene. The CDR3 DNA reads TGCAGCTACCGAGGGCCCGGAATAACTGAAGCTTTCTTT. This translates into CSYRGPGITEAFF. Together with reference TRBV29-1 and TRBJ1-1, the CDR3 gives the full variable domain: SAVISQKPSRDICQRGTSLTIQCQVDSQVTMMFWYRQQPGQSLTLIATANQGSEATYESGFVIDKFPISRPNLTFSTLTVSNMSPEDSSIYLCSYRGPGITEAFFGQGTRLTVV.

There are a few counts of this clonotype. DNA for the CDR3: TGTGCCAGCAGCTTAGCTCTAGCGGGAGTGAACGGGGAGCTGTTTTTT. Translating it yields CASSLALAGVNGELFF. The rearrangement uses TRBV7-2 and TRBJ2-2; 10 bases fit TRBD2. CDR1 is SGHTA and CDR2 is FQGNSA in the germline V gene. The trim removed 0 bases at V and 7 bases at J, leaving 5 bases unmatched. The CDR3 extends over 16 amino acids.

The V and J genes are TRBV12-5 and TRBJ1-1; no firm D call. CDR1 and CDR2 from the germline V gene are LGHNT and FRNRAP. V was trimmed by 6 bases and J by 1 base, leaving 15 bases between them. CDR3 length: 15 amino acids. The CDR3 sequence is CASGRREQTNTEAFF. CDR3 sequence (DNA): TGTGCTAGTGGCCGTAGGGAACAGACGAACACTGAAGCTTTCTTT.